This T cell receptor (beta chain) was documented in a study of cytomegalovirus exposure and HLA in healthy donors. General study points: Earlier analysis looked at TCR beta V segments, and most were productive about 87% or about 30% of the time. Sequencing artifact likely explains a cluster of highly shared sequence variants. Sequences of the TCR beta chain were said to predict the HLA-A and HLA-B alleles of most subjects accurately. As was reported, the classifier diagnosed cytomegalovirus status with high specificity and sensitivity.

PCR used 60 Vbeta primers and 13 Jbeta primers. Assay: immunoSEQ multiplex PCR; the TCRdb copy retains only in-frame clones and omits some. This table holds a few hundred thousand clones, approximately 80% found once. This clone was observed a single time. Its specificity is not known. This CDR3 contains 13 residues. The V gene lost 4 bases and the J gene lost 11 bases, with 17 bases spanning the gap. Germline CDR1 and CDR2: MDHEN and SYDVKM. The sequence was obtained from a girl aged 10 to 17 in good health and CMV-seronegative. V usage is TRBV28 and J usage is TRBJ1-1; TRBD1 is a possible D gene (6 bases). The sample comprised PBMCs. DNA of the CDR3: TGTGCCAGCAGTTATCCTGTCGCGGGGGCCGCTTTCTTT. Its translation is CASSYPVAGAAFF.